The next 32 T cell receptor beta chains were all read from a single sample in a study of T-cell memory formation after mild COVID-19. TCRdb redid the calling of the 5' RACE reads with MiXCR, one entry per CDR3 protein. The sample comprises approximately 150,000 distinct CDR3 sequences, around 15% of which are singletons, and 13% to 15% rests with the top ten. Sequenced: PBMCs or a T cell subset sorted from them (not recorded which). These TCRs come from an adult woman who had mild COVID-19 (a few samples of this study predate the infection). Cell type and time point are not known.

This clonotype was detected ten times or more. V is TRBV5-1 and J is TRBJ2-1; 11 bases align to TRBD2. This CDR3 is 17 amino acids long. Looked up from germline, CDR1 is SGHRS and CDR2 is YFSETQ. Trimming took 0 bases from V and 7 from J; bases not matched to a gene: 9. CDR3 protein: CASSLGTSGSRRNEQFF. CDR3 sequence (DNA): TGCGCCAGCAGCTTGGGTACTAGCGGGAGTAGGAGGAATGAGCAGTTCTTC.

The genes are TRBV7-2 and TRBJ1-5; weak D call: TRBD1 (6 bases). Between the trimmed V and J ends, which lost 5 bases and 7 bases, there was a span of 15 bases. CDR1 SGHTA and CDR2 FQGNSA come from the germline V gene. This CDR3 is built from 14 residues. The CDR3 bases are TGTGCCAGCAGCGTAAGCAGGGGTTACCAGCCCCAGCATTTT. Its protein is CASSVSRGYQPQHF.

This clonotype has more than one count but fewer than ten. V usage is TRBV7-9 and J usage is TRBJ2-5, with TRBD2 matching 7 bases. V gave up 3 bases and J gave up 5 bases; unmatched junction bases: 9. The CDR3 has 15 residues. CDR1 is SEHNR, CDR2 FQNEAQ, per germline (reference sequence). Written as DNA, the CDR3 is TGTGCCAGCAGCTTCGGGGGGATTTCTGGCGAGACCCAGTACTTC. Amino acid sequence: CASSFGGISGETQYF. Full variable domain (rest looked up from reference TRBV7-9 and TRBJ2-5): DTGVSQNPRHKITKRGQNVTFRCDPISEHNRLYWYRQTLGQGPEFLTYFQNEAQLEKSRLLSDRFSAERPKGSFSTLEIQRTEQGDSAMYLCASSFGGISGETQYFGPGTRLLVL.

This chain uses TRBV20-1 with TRBJ2-5; tentative D call: TRBD2 (6 bases). This CDR3 has 12 amino acids. Per germline, CDR1 DFQATT and CDR2 SNEGSKA (reference sequence). V lost 5 bases and J lost 6, with 13 bases in between. The CDR3 nucleotides read TGCAGTGCTTATCGGGAGACTAAGACCCAGTACTTC. It encodes CSAYRETKTQYF.

This clonotype was detected only a few times. J is TRBJ2-3 and V is TRBV7-2; TRBD2 agrees at 13 bases. The germline V gene has CDR1 SGHTA and CDR2 FQGNSA. This CDR3 contains 19 residues. Trimming cost V 5 bases and J 0 bases; bases outside gene matches: 11. CDR3 protein: CASSPGLAGQPLSTDTQYF. The CDR3 DNA follows: TGTGCCAGCAGCCCGGGACTAGCGGGACAACCCTTAAGCACAGATACGCAGTATTTT.

This clonotype was seen only a few times. This sequence joins TRBV3-1 and TRBJ1-2; 7 bases are shared with TRBD1. V was pared by 4 bases and J by 2 bases, with 7 bases of the junction left unmatched. CDR1 and CDR2 from the germline V gene are LGHDT and YNNKEL (reference sequence). This CDR3 comprises 15 residues. This CDR3 is CASSLTWDSNYGYTF. The CDR3 DNA follows: TGTGCCAGCAGCCTTACGTGGGACAGCAACTATGGCTACACCTTC.

This clonotype has only a few counts. The chain couples TRBV6-2 or TRBV6-3 to TRBJ2-1, with 10 bases aligning to TRBD1. Germline trimming cut 6 bases from V and 8 bases from J; bases unmatched to any gene: 22. Per germline, CDR1 MNHEY and CDR2 SVGEGT. CDR3 length: 19 residues. CDR3: CASRINLNGTGVVWDEQFF. DNA of the CDR3: TGTGCCAGCAGAATCAACCTGAACGGGACAGGGGTCGTTTGGGATGAGCAGTTCTTC.

This sequence joins TRBV6-7 and TRBJ1-5; D is ambiguous. TRBV6-7 is identified as an open reading frame with a role that is uncertain. Trimming took 5 bases from V and 7 from J, leaving 9 bases between them. The CDR3 is 12 amino acids. The CDR3 loop reads CASSPDEQPQHF. The CDR3 DNA reads TGTGCCAGCAGTCCCGATGAGCAGCCCCAGCATTTT.

Note on this clonotype: The junction departs from the called germline gene at one end, perhaps through a read error. The V call is TRBV14, the J call TRBJ1-6, with D perhaps matching TRBD1 (5 bases). The CDR3 length is 15 residues. Germline CDR1 and CDR2: SGHDN and FVKESK. The chain's CDR3 is CASSQGGKYGSHLHF. CDR3 bases: TGTGCCAGCAGCCAAGGGGGGAAGTACGGTTCACACCTCCACTTT. The full variable domain, rest sourced from reference TRBV14 and TRBJ1-6, is EAGVTQFPSHSVIEKGQTVTLRCDPISGHDNLYWYRRVMGKEIKFLLHFVKESKQDESGMPNNRFLAERTGGTYSTLKVQPAELEDSGVYFCASSQGGKYGSHLHFGNGTRLTVT.

A few counts support this clonotype. The V call is TRBV28, the J call TRBJ2-7, with D perhaps matching TRBD2 (6 bases). CDR3 length: 15 amino acids. V gave up 6 bases and J gave up 3 bases, with 18 bases separating them. Germline V gives CDR1 MDHEN, CDR2 SYDVKM. CDR3 coding DNA: TGTGCCAGCAGCCCGCGGGACTCTCCCGACTACGAGCAGTACTTC. Its translation is CASSPRDSPDYEQYF.

The chain joins TRBV5-1 to TRBJ1-4; 8 bases match TRBD1. V shed 2 bases and J 2 bases; nucleotides not matched to a gene: 5. Germline lookup yields CDR1 SGHRS and CDR2 YFSETQ. The CDR3 loop spans 16 amino acids. Written as DNA, the CDR3 is TGCGCCAGCAGCTTTAACCAGGGGGCGACTAATGAAAAACTGTTTTTT. Amino acids: CASSFNQGATNEKLFF. The full variable domain, its missing parts supplied by reference TRBV5-1 and TRBJ1-4, is KAGVTQTPRYLIKTRGQQVTLSCSPISGHRSVSWYQQTPGQGLQFLFEYFSETQRNKGNFPGRFSGRQFSNSRSEMNVSTLELGDSALYLCASSFNQGATNEKLFFGSGTQLSVL.

There are many counts of this clonotype. The V gene is TRBV24-1, the J gene TRBJ2-3; 11 nucleotides match TRBD2. This CDR3 has 16 residues. CDR1 KGHDR and CDR2 SFDVKD come from the germline V gene. The ends lost 5 bases at V and 4 bases at J; junction bases unmatched: 7. CDR3 DNA: TGTGCCACCAGTGGGGCTAGCGGGAGGATCGCAGATACGCAGTATTTT. Translated, it gives CATSGASGRIADTQYF.

The chain employs TRBV6-2 or TRBV6-3 and TRBJ2-1, with D perhaps being TRBD1 or TRBD2 (5 bases each). Germline CDR1 and CDR2: MNHEY and SVGEGT. Trimming stripped 5 bases from V and 7 bases from J, with 15 bases between. The CDR3 is 14 residues long. The CDR3 nucleotides read TGTGCCAGCAGTATCTTGGGGGTCCGGAATGAGCAGTTCTTC. Translated, it gives CASSILGVRNEQFF.

The V call is TRBV20-1, the J call TRBJ1-1; D is unclear. V lost 2 bases and J 7 bases, leaving 11 bases between the germline ends. There are 12 residues in the CDR3. The germline V gene encodes CDR1 DFQATT and CDR2 SNEGSKA (reference sequence). CDR3 DNA: TGCAGTGCTAGATTCAGAGTATATGAAGCTTTCTTT. Translating it yields CSARFRVYEAFF.

V is TRBV7-8 and J is TRBJ1-1, with D perhaps matching TRBD1 (5 bases). Trimming removed 4 bases from V and 5 bases from J, with 20 bases in between. Per the germline V gene, CDR1 is SGHVS and CDR2 is FQNEAQ. This CDR3 spans 16 amino acids. This CDR3 is CASSYGIPGGTTEAFF. The CDR3 DNA sequence: TGTGCCAGCAGCTATGGGATCCCGGGGGGAACAACTGAAGCTTTCTTT. The variable domain in full, with the rest retrieved from reference TRBV7-8 and TRBJ1-1, is GAGVSQSPRYKVAKRGQDVALRCDPISGHVSLFWYQQALGQGPEFLTYFQNEAQLDKSGLPSDRFFAERPEGSVSTLKIQRTQQEDSAVYLCASSYGIPGGTTEAFFGQGTRLTVV.

J is TRBJ1-2 and V is TRBV7-9; unclear D gene. This CDR3 comprises 13 residues. The V gene's germline CDR1 is SEHNR and CDR2 FQNEAQ (reference sequence). V shed 2 bases and J shed 8 bases, with 12 bases lying between them. The CDR3 region is CASSLLNELGYTF. In DNA form, the CDR3 reads TGTGCCAGCAGCTTATTAAACGAGTTGGGCTACACCTTC.

The chain links TRBV5-1 to TRBJ2-1, with 7 bases identical to TRBD1. J gave up 0 bases and V 3 bases, and 6 bases lay outside the gene matches. This CDR3 spans 16 amino acids. Germline V lookup: CDR1 SGHRS, CDR2 YFSETQ. CDR3 sequence: CASSYLQGSSYNEQFF. The CDR3 bases are TGCGCCAGCAGCTACCTACAGGGGAGCTCCTACAATGAGCAGTTCTTC.

This clonotype was seen only a few times. The chain combines TRBV19 with TRBJ2-5; 7 bases are shared with TRBD2. The length of the CDR3 is 13 residues. Germline assignment: CDR1 LNHDA and CDR2 SQIVND (reference sequence). After removal of 2 bases from V and 5 bases from J, the junction contained 2 bases not matched to a gene. CDR3 DNA: TGTGCCAGTAGTATAAGCGGGGTGGAGACCCAGTACTTC. This sequence encodes CASSISGVETQYF.

This clonotype was seen once. The J gene is TRBJ2-1, the V gene TRBV4-1; TRBD2 might be the D (6 bases). Germline V lookup: CDR1 MGHRA, CDR2 YSYEKL. Trimming stripped 2 bases from V and 7 bases from J, with 18 bases between. This CDR3 spans 16 amino acids. CDR3 sequence (DNA): TGCGCCAGCAGCCAACCTACTAGCTCCAGTGGGAATGAGCAGTTCTTC. This encodes CASSQPTSSSGNEQFF.

This clonotype was found a few times. V and J are TRBV11-2 and TRBJ2-5; D may be TRBD2 (6 bases). CDR3 length: 16 residues. The germline V and J ends were trimmed by 0 bases and 4 bases, with 15 bases remaining between them. The germline CDR1 and CDR2 sequences are SGHAT and FQNNGV. CDR3: CASSLEGGLSGETQYF. The CDR3 region has the DNA TGTGCCAGCAGCTTAGAGGGTGGTCTTAGCGGAGAGACCCAGTACTTC.

The chain recombines TRBV12-3 or TRBV12-4 with TRBJ1-1; the D is unclear. The CDR3 is made up of 14 amino acids. Trimming cost V 2 bases and J 0 bases, with 7 bases left between them. This chain's CDR3 is CASSLIQMNTEAFF. The DNA for the CDR3 is TGTGCCAGCAGTTTAATTCAGATGAACACTGAAGCTTTCTTT.

This clonotype appeared many times. The chain joins TRBV7-3 to TRBJ2-5, with D unresolved. The CDR3 has 15 amino acids. Germline V gives CDR1 SGHTA, CDR2 FQGTGA. Trimming removed 5 bases from V and 4 bases from J, with 17 bases in between. This CDR3 reads CASSPMDGPGETQYF. In nucleotides, the CDR3 is TGTGCCAGCAGCCCCATGGACGGGCCCGGAGAGACCCAGTACTTC.

This clonotype appeared many times. The chain employs TRBV20-1 and TRBJ2-3, with D maybe TRBD1 (5 bases). CDR1 is DFQATT, CDR2 SNEGSKA, per germline (reference sequence). The CDR3 sequence is 15 residues long. V lost 5 bases and J 4 bases, leaving 19 bases between the germline ends. Here the CDR3 DNA reads TGCAGTGCTGGCCCCTGGGGCATTCGGTCAGATACGCAGTATTTT. This gives the protein CSAGPWGIRSDTQYF.

This clonotype was observed a handful of times. The J gene is TRBJ2-1, the V gene TRBV5-1; no reliable D call. The CDR3 spans 14 residues. Germline CDR1 is SGHRS and CDR2 is YFSETQ. V was cut by 0 bases and J by 5 bases, with 9 bases left in between. CDR3 in DNA: TGCGCCAGCAGCTTGGCAGGCCCCAACAATGAGCAGTTCTTC. It translates to CASSLAGPNNEQFF.

In DNA form, the CDR3 reads TGTGCCAGTAGTGAACAGGGGAAAGGTACGCAGTATTTT. Its protein product is CASSEQGKGTQYF. The rearrangement links TRBV19 to TRBJ2-3; 7 positions agree with TRBD1. In germline, CDR1 is LNHDA, CDR2 SQIVND (reference sequence). V was clipped by 5 bases and J by 8 bases; unmatched bases: 7. The CDR3 length is 13 residues. The entire variable domain, with the rest obtained from reference TRBV19 and TRBJ2-3, is as follows: DGGITQSPKYLFRKEGQNVTLSCEQNLNHDAMYWYRQDPGQGLRLIYYSQIVNDFQKGDIAEGYSVSREKKESFPLTVTSAQKNPTAFYLCASSEQGKGTQYFGPGTRLTVL.

This clonotype was counted a few times. The J gene is TRBJ2-7, the V gene TRBV7-8; maybe TRBD2 (6 bases). CDR1 is SGHVS and CDR2 is FQNEAQ in the germline V gene. The CDR3 length is 14 residues. V lost 5 bases and J lost 5, with 16 bases in between. The CDR3 protein is CASSPGGDRDEQYF. For the CDR3, the DNA is TGTGCCAGCAGCCCCGGGGGAGACAGAGACGAGCAGTACTTC. Supplemented by reference TRBV7-8 and TRBJ2-7, the full variable domain reads GAGVSQSPRYKVAKRGQDVALRCDPISGHVSLFWYQQALGQGPEFLTYFQNEAQLDKSGLPSDRFFAERPEGSVSTLKIQRTQQEDSAVYLCASSPGGDRDEQYFGPGTRLTVT.

This clonotype has just a few counts. V is TRBV5-1 and J is TRBJ2-7; 10 bases fit TRBD1. The germline gives CDR1 SGHRS, CDR2 YFSETQ. CDR3 size: 14 residues. J lost 5 bases, V lost 3 bases, and 5 bases had no gene match. The CDR3 loop reads CASSSTGGFHEQYF. The CDR3 coding sequence is TGCGCCAGCAGCTCGACAGGGGGCTTCCACGAGCAGTACTTC.

This clonotype appeared a few times. The chain has TRBV18 and TRBJ1-1, with D maybe TRBD1 (6 bases). V was shortened by 2 bases and J by 0 bases, with 10 bases between the two germline ends. Germline CDR1 KGHSH, CDR2 LQKENI. CDR3 length: 15 amino acids. The DNA of the CDR3 is TGTGCCAGCTCACCAAGGGACATTATGAACACTGAAGCTTTCTTT. Encoded protein: CASSPRDIMNTEAFF. Supplemented by reference TRBV18 and TRBJ1-1, the full variable domain reads NAGVMQNPRHLVRRRGQEARLRCSPMKGHSHVYWYRQLPEEGLKFMVYLQKENIIDESGMPKERFSAEFPKEGPSILRIQQVVRGDSAAYFCASSPRDIMNTEAFFGQGTRLTVV.

The chain couples TRBV2 to TRBJ2-3, with 8 bases matching TRBD2. Germline V gene sequence: CDR1 SNHLY, CDR2 FYNNEI. Trimming took 4 bases from V and 2 from J; bases not matched to a gene: 5. CDR3 length: 15 amino acids. CDR3 coding DNA: TGTGCCAGCAGTGGGCCGGGGGGGAACACAGATACGCAGTATTTT. Translating it yields CASSGPGGNTDTQYF.

The chain joins TRBV20-1 to TRBJ2-2; 7 bases match TRBD1. V was pared by 4 bases and J by 5 bases, with 7 bases of the junction left unmatched. CDR1 and CDR2 from the germline V gene are DFQATT and SNEGSKA (reference sequence). The CDR3 extends over 14 amino acids. CDR3 DNA: TGCAGTGCTACCCAGACAGGGTGGACCGGGGAGCTGTTTTTT. Its translation is CSATQTGWTGELFF.

This clonotype was observed a few times. The rearrangement uses TRBV7-9 and TRBJ2-1; D is unclear. The germline CDR1 and CDR2 sequences are SEHNR and FQNEAQ (reference sequence). V lost 7 bases and J 8 bases, leaving 9 bases between the germline ends. The CDR3 runs to 11 residues. The DNA of the CDR3 is TGTGCCAGCACCCTCCGGGATGAGCAGTTCTTC. It yields the protein CASTLRDEQFF.

This chain links TRBV7-6 with TRBJ2-3; D may match TRBD1 or TRBD2 (5 bases each). V was pared by 1 base and J by 4 bases, with 9 bases between. The CDR3 consists of 14 residues. Germline-derived CDR1 and CDR2 are SGHVS and FNYEAQ. CDR3 sequence reads: CASSLVGEADTQYF. Here the CDR3 DNA reads TGTGCCAGCAGCTTAGTGGGGGAAGCAGATACGCAGTATTTT.